The 13 T cell receptor beta chains given below trace back to one sample, sequenced in a study of blood T cell repertoires in COVID-19. Repertoires were generated with immunoSEQ multiplex PCR, while TCRdb's copy carries only in-frame clones and drops some. The sample contains approximately 100,000 clones, 84% of which appear only once. Sample: peripheral blood. Every receptor here comes from a man between 60 and 70 years old with acute or convalescent COVID-19.

The J gene is TRBJ2-1, the V gene TRBV24-1, with 7 bases matching TRBD2. The CDR3 runs to 10 residues. After removal of 8 bases from V and 10 bases from J, the junction contained 1 base not matched to a gene. The germline gives CDR1 KGHDR, CDR2 SFDVKD. The CDR3 sequence: CATKAGEQFF. For the CDR3, the DNA is TGTGCCACCAAAGCGGGGGAGCAGTTCTTC.

V and J are TRBV7-2 and TRBJ1-5; maybe TRBD1 (5 bases). CDR1 and CDR2 (germline): SGHTA, FQGNSA. The CDR3 totals 15 residues. V was clipped by 4 bases and J by 5 bases, with 15 bases between them. For the CDR3, the DNA is TGTGCCAGCAGCTCCTCCCGGGGGACGCATCAGCCCCAGCATTTT. It is translated as CASSSSRGTHQPQHF.

This clone was seen more than once but under ten times. The chain carries TRBV5-1 and TRBJ2-7, with D maybe TRBD2 (5 bases). The CDR3 has 20 amino acids. The V end lost 1 base, the J end lost 5 bases, and 31 bases lay between the germline ends. Germline V gene lookup returns CDR1 SGHRS and CDR2 YFSETQ. CDR3 amino acids: CASSLTLLKPFGVSPHEQYV. CDR3 DNA: TGCGCCAGCAGCTTGACCCTCCTTAAACCATTCGGGGTTTCTCCTCACGAGCAGTACGTC.

V and J are TRBV4-1 and TRBJ2-3; TRBD2 aligns across 13 bases. Germline V lookup: CDR1 MGHRA, CDR2 YSYEKL. The CDR3 covers 18 residues. Trimming at V came to 0 bases and at J to 8 bases, leaving 11 bases not matched to a gene. CDR3 DNA sequence: TGCGCCAGCAGCCAAGACCCACTAGCGGGGGGGGGCATTGGTACGCAGTATTTT. As protein: CASSQDPLAGGGIGTQYF.

The rearrangement joins TRBV19 to TRBJ2-7; tentatively, D is TRBD1 (5 bases). V was pared by 5 bases and J by 6 bases, with 14 bases between. Germline V lookup: CDR1 LNHDA, CDR2 SQIVND (reference sequence). CDR3 length: 13 amino acids. CDR3 residues: CASSAFRAGEQYF. The CDR3 DNA reads TGTGCCAGTAGTGCGTTCAGGGCAGGCGAGCAGTACTTC.

The gene calls are TRBV4-3 and TRBJ1-6; 7 bases fit TRBD1. The CDR3 runs 15 residues. Looked up from germline, CDR1 is LGHNA and CDR2 is YSLEER. With 0 bases clipped from V and 5 bases from J, the junction kept 1 base outside the gene matches. In nucleotides, the CDR3 is TGCGCCAGCAGCCAAGAAACAGGGGATAATTCACCCCTCCACTTT. Residues: CASSQETGDNSPLHF.

CDR3 sequence reads: CATSDGRGRETQYF. The CDR3 DNA reads TGTGCCACCAGTGACGGGAGAGGACGGGAGACCCAGTACTTC. The genes are TRBV24-1 and TRBJ2-5, with a tentative D call TRBD2 (6 bases). The germline V gene has CDR1 KGHDR and CDR2 SFDVKD. The germline V and J ends were trimmed by 4 bases and 5 bases, with 13 bases remaining between them. The CDR3 contains 14 residues.

The rearrangement joins TRBV28 to TRBJ1-1; D is unclear. Trimming shortened V by 4 bases and J by 7 bases, and 10 bases separated the two germline ends. Looked up from germline, CDR1 is MDHEN and CDR2 is SYDVKM. The CDR3 spans 12 residues. The CDR3 region is CASSSYPGEAFF. CDR3 nucleotide sequence: TGTGCCAGCAGTTCCTACCCAGGTGAAGCTTTCTTT.

J is TRBJ2-1 and V is TRBV29-1; 8 bases are a match to TRBD2. The germline gives CDR1 SQVTM, CDR2 ANQGSEA. The CDR3 totals 13 residues. V was pared by 6 bases and J by 5 bases, with 6 bases of the junction left unmatched. The CDR3 bases are TGCAGCGTGGCTGAGCGGGGGAACAATGAGCAGTTCTTC. It encodes CSVAERGNNEQFF.

The J gene is TRBJ1-1, the V gene TRBV7-8; 8 nucleotides match TRBD1. The CDR3 covers 13 residues. Germline V gene data show CDR1 as SGHVS and CDR2 as FQNEAQ. V was clipped by 4 bases and J by 4 bases; unmatched bases: 2. CDR3 sequence (DNA): TGTGCCAGCAGCTCGGGACAGGCCACTGAAGCTTTCTTT. Protein: CASSSGQATEAFF.

The J gene is TRBJ2-3, the V gene TRBV6-6; 8 bases agree with TRBD1. Per the germline V gene, CDR1 is MNHNY and CDR2 is SVGAGI (reference sequence). Unmatched junction bases numbered 4, after V lost 5 bases and J lost 3 bases. CDR3 length: 14 amino acids. CDR3 protein: CASSPGGGTDTQYF. CDR3 nucleotide sequence: TGTGCCAGCAGTCCAGGGGGCGGGACAGATACGCAGTATTTT.

This rearrangement joins TRBV21-1 to TRBJ2-2; the table's D call, TRBD1, was not checked against the DNA. TRBV21-1 is marked as a pseudogene. The CDR3 consists of 15 residues. The chain's CDR3 is CASSSPRDTTGELFF. In DNA, the CDR3 is TGTGCCAGCAGCAGCCCCCGGGACACCACCGGGGAGCTGTTTTTT.

This sequence joins TRBV5-1 and TRBJ2-3; 7 bases are a match to TRBD1. This CDR3 has 16 residues. V gave up 4 bases and J gave up 1 base; unmatched junction bases: 9. The germline V gene has CDR1 SGHRS and CDR2 YFSETQ. The CDR3 DNA sequence: TGCGCCAGCAGCCATCGCCGGGACAGACGCACAGATACGCAGTATTTT. Its translation is CASSHRRDRRTDTQYF.